This T cell receptor (beta chain) was sequenced in a study of blood T cell repertoires in COVID-19. In the authors' methods: For nucleated cells, counts were estimated from reference gene primer amplification. Produced via immunoSEQ multiplex PCR; TCRdb's table is partial and in-frame only. Clonal size and the V and J genes are those of that table, whereas D and trimming came from the DNA. The sample consists of around 94,000 clones, around four fifths of them appearing once. Germline V gene data show CDR1 as SEHNR and CDR2 as FQNEAQ (reference sequence). The CDR3 runs to 13 residues. The V and J ends lost 5 bases and 5 bases, in that order; junction bases with no gene match: 3.

The sequence derives from a man aged 55 to 70 with active or convalescent COVID-19. The rearrangement joins TRBV7-9 to TRBJ1-1; 9 bases match TRBD1. The material sequenced was peripheral blood. The CDR3 loop is CASSRTGETEAFF. The CDR3 DNA follows: TGTGCCAGCAGCCGGACAGGGGAGACTGAAGCTTTCTTT.